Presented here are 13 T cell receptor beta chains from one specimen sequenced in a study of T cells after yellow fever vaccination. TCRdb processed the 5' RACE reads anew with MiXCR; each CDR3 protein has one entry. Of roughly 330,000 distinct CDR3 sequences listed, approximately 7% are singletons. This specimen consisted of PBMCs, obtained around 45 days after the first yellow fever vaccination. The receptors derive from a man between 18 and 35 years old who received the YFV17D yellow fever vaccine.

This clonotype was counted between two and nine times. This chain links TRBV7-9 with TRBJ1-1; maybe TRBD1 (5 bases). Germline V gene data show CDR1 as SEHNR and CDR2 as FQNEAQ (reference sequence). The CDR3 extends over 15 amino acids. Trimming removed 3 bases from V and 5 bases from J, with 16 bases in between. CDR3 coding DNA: TGTGCCAGCAGCTTTTTGACCCTTGGGGGGACTGAAGCTTTCTTT. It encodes CASSFLTLGGTEAFF.

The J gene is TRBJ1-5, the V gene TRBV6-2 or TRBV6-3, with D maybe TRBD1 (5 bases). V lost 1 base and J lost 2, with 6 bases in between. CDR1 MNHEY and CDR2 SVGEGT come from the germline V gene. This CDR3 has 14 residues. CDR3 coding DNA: TGTGCCAGCAGTTACTGGGGGGGCAATCAGCCCCAGCATTTT. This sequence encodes CASSYWGGNQPQHF.

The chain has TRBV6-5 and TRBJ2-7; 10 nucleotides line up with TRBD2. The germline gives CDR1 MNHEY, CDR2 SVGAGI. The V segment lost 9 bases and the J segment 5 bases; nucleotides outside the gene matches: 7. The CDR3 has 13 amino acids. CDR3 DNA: TGTGCCAGGTCCGGGACTAGCGAAGACGAGCAGTACGTC. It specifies CARSGTSEDEQYV.

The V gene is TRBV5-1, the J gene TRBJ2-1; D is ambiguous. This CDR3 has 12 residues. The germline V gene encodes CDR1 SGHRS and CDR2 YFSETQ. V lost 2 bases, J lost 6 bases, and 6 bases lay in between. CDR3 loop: CASSFGRNEQFF. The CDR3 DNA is TGCGCCAGCAGCTTCGGACGCAATGAGCAGTTCTTC.

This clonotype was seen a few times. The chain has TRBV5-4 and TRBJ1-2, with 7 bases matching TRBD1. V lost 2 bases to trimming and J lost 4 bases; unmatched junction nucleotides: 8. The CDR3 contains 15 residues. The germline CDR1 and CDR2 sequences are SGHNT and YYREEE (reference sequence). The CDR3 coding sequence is TGTGCCAGCAGCTTAAATTCCGGGACAGCCTATGGCTACACCTTC. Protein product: CASSLNSGTAYGYTF.

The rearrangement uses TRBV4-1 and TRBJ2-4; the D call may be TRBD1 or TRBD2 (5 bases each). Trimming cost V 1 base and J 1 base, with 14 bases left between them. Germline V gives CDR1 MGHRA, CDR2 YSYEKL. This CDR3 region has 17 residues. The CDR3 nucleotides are TGCGCCAGCAGCCAAGGAGGGGCCCGAGGGGCCAAAAACATTCAGTACTTC. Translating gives CASSQGGARGAKNIQYF.

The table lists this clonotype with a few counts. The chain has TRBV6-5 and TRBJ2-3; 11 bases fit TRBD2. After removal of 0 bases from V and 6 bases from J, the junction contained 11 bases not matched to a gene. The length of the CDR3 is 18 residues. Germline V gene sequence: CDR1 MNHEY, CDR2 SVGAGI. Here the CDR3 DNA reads TGTGCCAGCAGTTACTCGATGCTAGCGGGGGGCCTCGGGGATACGCAGTATTTT. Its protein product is CASSYSMLAGGLGDTQYF.

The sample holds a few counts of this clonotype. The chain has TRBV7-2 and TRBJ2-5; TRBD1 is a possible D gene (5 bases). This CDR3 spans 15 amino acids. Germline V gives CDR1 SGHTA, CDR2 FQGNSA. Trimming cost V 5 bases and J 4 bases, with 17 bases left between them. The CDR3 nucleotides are TGTGCCAGCAGCCAGGGTGGCCCCCTTAGAGAGACCCAGTACTTC. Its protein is CASSQGGPLRETQYF.

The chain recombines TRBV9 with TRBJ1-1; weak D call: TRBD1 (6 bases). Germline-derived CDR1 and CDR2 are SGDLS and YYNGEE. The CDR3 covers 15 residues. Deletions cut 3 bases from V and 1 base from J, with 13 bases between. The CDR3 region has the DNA TGTGCCAGCAGCGGGGGGGGCAGGGAGAACACTGAAGCTTTCTTT. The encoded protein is CASSGGGRENTEAFF.

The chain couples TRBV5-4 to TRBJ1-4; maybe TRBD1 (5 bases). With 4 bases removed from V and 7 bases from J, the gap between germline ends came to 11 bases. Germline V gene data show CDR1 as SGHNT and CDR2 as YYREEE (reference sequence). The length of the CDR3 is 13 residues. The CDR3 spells CASSRGPFEKLFF. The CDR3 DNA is TGTGCCAGCAGCAGGGGACCATTTGAAAAACTGTTTTTT.

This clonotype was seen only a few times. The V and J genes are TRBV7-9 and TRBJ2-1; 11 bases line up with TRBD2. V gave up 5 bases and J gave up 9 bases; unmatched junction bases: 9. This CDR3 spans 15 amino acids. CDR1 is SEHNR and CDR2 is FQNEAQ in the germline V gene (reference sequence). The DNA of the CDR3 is TGTGCCAGCAGCGCCCCCGGGACTAGCGGTGGTGAGCAGTTCTTC. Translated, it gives CASSAPGTSGGEQFF.

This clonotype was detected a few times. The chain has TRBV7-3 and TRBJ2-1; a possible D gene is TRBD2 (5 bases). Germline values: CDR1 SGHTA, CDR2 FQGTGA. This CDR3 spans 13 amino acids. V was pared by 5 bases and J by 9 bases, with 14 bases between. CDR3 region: CASSRSRDVEQFF. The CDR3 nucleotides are TGTGCCAGCAGCCGATCCCGGGATGTTGAGCAGTTCTTC.

CDR3 loop: CASSVELAGYNEQFF. In DNA, the CDR3 is TGTGCCAGCAGTGTAGAGCTAGCGGGGTACAATGAGCAGTTCTTC. The chain has TRBV6-1 and TRBJ2-1; 9 bases match TRBD2. V shed 4 bases and J 4 bases; nucleotides not matched to a gene: 5. The germline V gene encodes CDR1 MNHNS and CDR2 SASEGT. This CDR3 region has 15 residues.